Shown below are 31 T cell receptor beta chains from a single sample sequenced in a study of shared clonotypes between healthy human individuals. TCRdb's copy holds only in-frame clones and misses some; the assay was immunoSEQ multiplex PCR. The sample has roughly 700,000 clones, approximately 74% seen once. The material sequenced was memory CD4+ T cells sorted from blood. Regarding subset: CD45RA-negative fraction. The receptors come from a woman aged 25 to 45 in good health.

This clone was observed once. This chain joins TRBV5-1 and TRBJ2-5; 10 positions agree with TRBD1. The CDR3 is 13 residues long. V was clipped by 4 bases and J by 8 bases; unmatched bases: 5. Germline V gene lookup returns CDR1 SGHRS and CDR2 YFSETQ. CDR3 in DNA: TGCGCCAGCAGCCCGGGACAGGGGCCTACCCAGTACTTC. It is translated as CASSPGQGPTQYF. Full variable domain (outside the CDR3, taken from reference TRBV5-1 and TRBJ2-5): KAGVTQTPRYLIKTRGQQVTLSCSPISGHRSVSWYQQTPGQGLQFLFEYFSETQRNKGNFPGRFSGRQFSNSRSEMNVSTLELGDSALYLCASSPGQGPTQYFGPGTRLLVL.

The rearrangement links TRBV5-1 to TRBJ2-7; tentative D call: TRBD1 (5 bases). In germline, CDR1 is SGHRS, CDR2 YFSETQ. The ends were cut back, 0 bases at V and 2 bases at J, with 21 bases in the middle. The CDR3 totals 18 residues. The CDR3 nucleotides read TGCGCCAGCAGCTTGGGACAGCCATTCGCAGTCTCCACCTACGAGCAGTACTTC. Its translation is CASSLGQPFAVSTYEQYF. Full variable domain (rest looked up from reference TRBV5-1 and TRBJ2-7): KAGVTQTPRYLIKTRGQQVTLSCSPISGHRSVSWYQQTPGQGLQFLFEYFSETQRNKGNFPGRFSGRQFSNSRSEMNVSTLELGDSALYLCASSLGQPFAVSTYEQYFGPGTRLTVT.

The rearrangement links TRBV30 to TRBJ2-3; 11 nucleotides agree with TRBD2. Trimming at V came to 2 bases and at J to 0 bases, leaving 7 bases not matched to a gene. This CDR3 comprises 17 residues. Germline V gives CDR1 GTSNPN, CDR2 SVGIG (reference sequence). In nucleotides, the CDR3 is TGTGCCTGGAGTCTCCCGGGACTAGCGGCTAGCACAGATACGCAGTATTTT. Translating it yields CAWSLPGLAASTDTQYF.

The chain couples TRBV21-1 to TRBJ1-1; the D call in the table, TRBD1, was not verified against the DNA. TRBV21-1 is recorded as a pseudogene. The CDR3 consists of 12 residues. CDR3 amino acids: CASVEGVTEAFF. Here the CDR3 DNA reads TGTGCCAGCGTGGAAGGGGTCACTGAAGCTTTCTTT.

Here the CDR3 reads CASNESGTPKFRTGELFF. The CDR3 region has the DNA TGTGCCAGCAACGAATCAGGGACCCCCAAGTTCAGGACCGGGGAGCTGTTTTTT. This chain connects TRBV28 to TRBJ2-2, with D perhaps TRBD1 or TRBD2 (5 bases each). Germline lookup yields CDR1 MDHEN and CDR2 SYDVKM. The CDR3 is 18 amino acids. Trimming shortened V by 7 bases and J by 5 bases, and 26 bases separated the two germline ends.

V gene TRBV30 combines with J gene TRBJ2-3; D call uncertain. V was clipped by 2 bases and J by 0 bases, with 9 bases between them. The CDR3 spans 14 residues. Germline V gives CDR1 GTSNPN, CDR2 SVGIG (reference sequence). CDR3 DNA sequence: TGTGCCTGGAGTCGGGCGGCTAGCACAGATACGCAGTATTTT. Amino acids: CAWSRAASTDTQYF. The whole variable domain, filled in from reference TRBV30 and TRBJ2-3, reads SQTIHQWPATLVQPVGSPLSLECTVEGTSNPNLYWYRQAAGRGLQLLFYSVGIGQISSEVPQNLSASRPQDRQFILSSKKLLLSDSGFYLCAWSRAASTDTQYFGPGTRLTVL.

V and J are TRBV10-1 and TRBJ2-7; 9 bases line up with TRBD2. The trim removed 3 bases at V and 3 bases at J, leaving 6 bases unmatched. This CDR3 is 15 amino acids long. The germline CDR1 and CDR2 sequences are WNHNN and SYGVQD (reference sequence). CDR3 nucleotides: TGCGCCAGCAGTGAAGGTAGCGGGAGTAGCTACGAGCAGTACTTC. Its translation: CASSEGSGSSYEQYF.

This clone was seen only once. The rearrangement joins TRBV5-1 to TRBJ2-1; TRBD2 aligns across 7 bases. The CDR3 is 13 amino acids. Unmatched junction bases numbered 6, after V lost 0 bases and J lost 12 bases. Germline loops: CDR1 SGHRS, CDR2 YFSETQ. The CDR3 coding sequence is TGCGCCAGCAGCTTGGAAAAGCGGGACTTGCAGTTCTTC. Residues: CASSLEKRDLQFF.

This clone was picked up a small number of times. The V call is TRBV4-1, the J call TRBJ2-7, with D possibly matching TRBD2 (6 bases). Deletions cut 4 bases from V and 2 bases from J, with 18 bases between. Germline CDR1 is MGHRA and CDR2 is YSYEKL. CDR3 length: 16 amino acids. The CDR3 sequence: CASSPSPVGGTYEQYF. The CDR3 DNA is TGCGCCAGCAGCCCGTCTCCCGTAGGAGGGACCTACGAGCAGTACTTC.

CDR3 region: CASSLWDRGYNEQFF. In DNA form, the CDR3 reads TGTGCCAGCAGCTTATGGGACAGGGGATACAATGAGCAGTTCTTC. This chain joins TRBV7-9 and TRBJ2-1, with TRBD1 matching over 10 bases. V was clipped by 2 bases and J by 4 bases; unmatched bases: 2. The CDR3 loop spans 15 amino acids. The germline CDR1 and CDR2 sequences are SEHNR and FQNEAQ (reference sequence). Looking up the rest from reference TRBV7-9 and TRBJ2-1 gives the full variable domain: DTGVSQNPRHKITKRGQNVTFRCDPISEHNRLYWYRQTLGQGPEFLTYFQNEAQLEKSRLLSDRFSAERPKGSFSTLEIQRTEQGDSAMYLCASSLWDRGYNEQFFGPGTRLTVL.

The chain joins TRBV7-6 to TRBJ2-6, with 12 bases aligning to TRBD2. The CDR3 has 18 amino acids. In germline, CDR1 is SGHVS, CDR2 FNYEAQ. V lost 5 bases and J lost 1; bases outside the gene matches: 6. CDR3 in DNA: TGTGCCAGCAGCCGACAGACTAGCGGGGGATCTGGGGCCAACGTCCTGACTTTC. It codes for CASSRQTSGGSGANVLTF.

To note about this clone: At one end, the junction sequence differs from germline, possibly due to a read error. The chain recombines TRBV5-1 with TRBJ2-7, with 7 bases identical to TRBD2. CDR1 is SGHRS, CDR2 YFSETQ, per germline. This CDR3 region has 16 residues. The CDR3 region is CASRNGGGRHSDEQYF. The DNA of the CDR3 is TGCGCCAGCAGAAACGGAGGCGGGAGACACTCCGACGAGCAGTACTTC.

Worth noting for this clone: The same CDR3 arises from other DNA sequences in this sample as well. J is TRBJ1-1 and V is TRBV11-3; 7 nucleotides align to TRBD1. Germline V gene sequence: CDR1 SGHNT, CDR2 YENEEA. This CDR3 has 15 amino acids. With 5 bases clipped from V and 0 bases from J, the junction kept 6 bases outside the gene matches. The CDR3 is CASSLRGGLNTEAFF. For the CDR3, the DNA is TGTGCCAGCAGCCTAAGAGGGGGCCTGAACACTGAAGCTTTCTTT.

This clone was counted between two and nine times. The chain recombines TRBV27 with TRBJ2-4; 8 bases fit TRBD2. Germline V gene data show CDR1 as MNHEY and CDR2 as SMNVEV (reference sequence). J was trimmed by 6 bases and V by 3 bases; bases with no gene match: 7. The CDR3 is 15 residues long. The CDR3 spells CASSFREGGGNIQYF. CDR3 sequence (DNA): TGTGCCAGCAGTTTCCGGGAGGGAGGGGGAAACATTCAGTACTTC.

V usage is TRBV27 and J usage is TRBJ2-3, with D possibly matching TRBD2 (5 bases). Between the trimmed V and J ends, which lost 2 bases and 6 bases, there was a span of 15 bases. The V gene's germline CDR1 is MNHEY and CDR2 SMNVEV (reference sequence). CDR3 length: 15 amino acids. CDR3 nucleotides: TGTGCCAGCAGTTTAGGTAGCGCTGGCTCCGATACGCAGTATTTT. It codes for CASSLGSAGSDTQYF.

The rearrangement links TRBV7-7 to TRBJ2-7; 8 bases align to TRBD1. The germline V gene has CDR1 SSHAT and CDR2 FNYEAQ (reference sequence). With V trimmed by 5 bases and J by 5 bases, 5 bases remained unmatched. This CDR3 has 13 amino acids. CDR3 sequence reads: CASSPDRGNEQYF. The CDR3 bases are TGTGCCAGCAGCCCAGACAGGGGAAACGAGCAGTACTTC.

The J gene is TRBJ2-6, the V gene TRBV7-9; D is perhaps TRBD2 (6 bases). This CDR3 contains 16 residues. Germline loops: CDR1 SEHNR, CDR2 FQNEAQ (reference sequence). V was trimmed by 3 bases and J by 5 bases, leaving 14 bases between them. CDR3 bases: TGTGCCAGCAGCTTTCCCGGGGGAGAAAGGGCCAACGTCCTGACTTTC. Protein product: CASSFPGGERANVLTF.

This chain links TRBV5-1 with TRBJ2-1; 8 positions match TRBD2. The CDR3 is 15 amino acids. J lost 2 bases, V lost 4 bases, and 5 bases had no gene match. Germline values: CDR1 SGHRS, CDR2 YFSETQ. As DNA, the CDR3 is TGCGCCAGCAGCGTCGATAGCGGGACCTACAATGAGCAGTTCTTC. It specifies CASSVDSGTYNEQFF. The variable domain in full, with the rest retrieved from reference TRBV5-1 and TRBJ2-1, is KAGVTQTPRYLIKTRGQQVTLSCSPISGHRSVSWYQQTPGQGLQFLFEYFSETQRNKGNFPGRFSGRQFSNSRSEMNVSTLELGDSALYLCASSVDSGTYNEQFFGPGTRLTVL.

This chain connects TRBV14 to TRBJ1-1; D is unresolved. CDR1 is SGHDN and CDR2 is FVKESK in the germline V gene. The ends were cut back, 4 bases at V and 5 bases at J, with 14 bases in the middle. The CDR3 consists of 14 residues. CDR3 coding DNA: TGTGCCAGCAGCCGTATAAGGGTGAGGACTGAAGCTTTCTTT. Translating it yields CASSRIRVRTEAFF.

The genes are TRBV29-1 and TRBJ2-5, with D possibly TRBD1 on 5 matching bases. Trimming stripped 6 bases from V and 5 bases from J, with 16 bases between. The CDR3 totals 13 residues. Germline CDR1 is SQVTM and CDR2 is ANQGSEA. CDR3 loop: CSVRGHQRETQYF. The CDR3 DNA reads as TGCAGCGTGAGAGGACATCAGAGGGAGACCCAGTACTTC.

J is TRBJ2-1 and V is TRBV18; tentative D call: TRBD2 (6 bases). This CDR3 region has 14 residues. Germline V CDR1 and CDR2: KGHSH, LQKENI. The V end lost 3 bases, the J end lost 8 bases, and 14 bases lay between the germline ends. CDR3 sequence (DNA): TGTGCCAGCTCACCCGACGGGAGTATCCATGAGCAGTTCTTC. This translates into CASSPDGSIHEQFF. Drawing the rest from reference TRBV18 and TRBJ2-1, the complete variable domain is NAGVMQNPRHLVRRRGQEARLRCSPMKGHSHVYWYRQLPEEGLKFMVYLQKENIIDESGMPKERFSAEFPKEGPSILRIQQVVRGDSAAYFCASSPDGSIHEQFFGPGTRLTVL.

V usage is TRBV2 and J usage is TRBJ2-7, with 10 nucleotides matching TRBD2. This CDR3 is 14 amino acids long. Germline trimming cut 7 bases from V and 2 bases from J; bases unmatched to any gene: 5. CDR1 and CDR2 from the germline V gene are SNHLY and FYNNEI. The CDR3 spells CASKSGRGAYEQYF. The CDR3 DNA reads TGTGCCAGCAAAAGCGGGAGGGGGGCCTACGAGCAGTACTTC.

The chain carries TRBV7-2 and TRBJ2-1; 16 bases are shared with TRBD2. The trim removed 5 bases at V and 14 bases at J, leaving 9 bases unmatched. Germline V lookup: CDR1 SGHTA, CDR2 FQGNSA. CDR3 length: 15 residues. The CDR3 DNA reads TGTGCCAGCAGCCAGGGACTAGCGGGAGGGCCAGCGAAGTTCTTC. This translates into CASSQGLAGGPAKFF.

This clone occurred a few times. The sample has other DNA sequences that encode this CDR3 too. The chain recombines TRBV5-1 with TRBJ2-1; TRBD2 agrees at 10 bases. Trimming removed 4 bases from V and 3 bases from J; junction bases left unmatched: 4. CDR1 and CDR2 from the germline V gene are SGHRS and YFSETQ. This CDR3 is built from 15 residues. CDR3 sequence: CASSPSSGSYNEQFF. CDR3 bases: TGCGCCAGCAGCCCCTCTAGCGGGAGCTACAATGAGCAGTTCTTC.

This sequence joins TRBV2 and TRBJ2-7; D call uncertain. V lost 2 bases, J lost 7 bases, and 12 bases lay in between. Germline CDR1 SNHLY, CDR2 FYNNEI. The CDR3 extends over 13 amino acids. CDR3 protein: CASSELLTAEQYF. The CDR3 DNA is TGTGCCAGCAGTGAACTGCTGACGGCGGAGCAGTACTTC.

This clone was detected only once. The chain recombines TRBV11-2 with TRBJ2-1; TRBD2 is a possible D gene (6 bases). Trimming took off 10 bases at V and 1 base at J, with 11 bases between the two ends. The CDR3 loop spans 13 amino acids. Germline CDR1 and CDR2: SGHAT and FQNNGV. DNA for the CDR3: TGTGCCATCGGGAGCATTTCCTACAATGAGCAGTTCTTC. This codes for CAIGSISYNEQFF.

J is TRBJ2-1 and V is TRBV27, with D possibly being TRBD2 (6 bases). V was clipped by 3 bases and J by 3 bases, with 9 bases between them. The germline CDR1 and CDR2 sequences are MNHEY and SMNVEV (reference sequence). CDR3 size: 14 residues. The CDR3 spells CASSFHGSYNEQFF. DNA of the CDR3: TGTGCCAGCAGTTTTCACGGGAGCTACAATGAGCAGTTCTTC.

Only one count was recorded for this clone. This same CDR3 is encoded by further DNA sequences in the sample. J is TRBJ2-7 and V is TRBV30, with a possible D match to TRBD1 (5 bases). V was trimmed by 1 base and J by 4 bases, leaving 8 bases between them. This CDR3 is built from 12 residues. Germline-derived CDR1 and CDR2 are GTSNPN and SVGIG (reference sequence). CDR3 nucleotides: TGTGCCTGGAGTGGGCAGGGTTACGAGCAGTACTTC. Its translation: CAWSGQGYEQYF.

This clone was seen at least ten times. This chain joins TRBV29-1 and TRBJ1-1, with unresolved D. This CDR3 spans 15 amino acids. Germline CDR1 SQVTM, CDR2 ANQGSEA. V was cut by 4 bases and J by 4 bases, with 19 bases left in between. The CDR3 DNA reads TGCAGCGTTGGAGCCGAAAACCGACTGGGCACTGAAGCTTTCTTT. The encoded protein is CSVGAENRLGTEAFF.

The V call is TRBV4-1, the J call TRBJ2-6; 8 bases line up with TRBD1. Germline lookup yields CDR1 MGHRA and CDR2 YSYEKL. The CDR3 runs 18 residues. With 4 bases clipped from V and 1 base from J, the junction kept 9 bases outside the gene matches. This CDR3 is CASSPDRGTLSGANVLTF. The CDR3 DNA follows: TGCGCCAGCAGCCCAGACAGGGGTACCTTGTCTGGGGCCAACGTCCTGACTTTC.

The chain uses TRBV5-4 and TRBJ2-7; D perhaps matches TRBD1 (6 bases). Per germline, CDR1 SGHNT and CDR2 YYREEE (reference sequence). V gave up 2 bases and J gave up 5 bases, with 11 bases separating them. CDR3 length: 13 residues. For the CDR3, the DNA is TGTGCCAGCAGCTTCAGGGGTCGGAACGAGCAGTACTTC. Amino acid sequence: CASSFRGRNEQYF.